This entry lists 2 T cell receptor beta chains sequenced from one sample in a study of blood T cell repertoires in COVID-19. Assay used: immunoSEQ multiplex PCR; TCRdb lists only in-frame clones, some missing. Found here are 150,000 to 200,000 clones, more than 75% of them singletons; the top ten hold 8% to 10%. Sequenced sample: PBMCs or T cells enriched from blood (not recorded which). Receptor source: a woman younger than 45 who had recovered from COVID-19.

J is TRBJ2-2 and V is TRBV5-4; 9 bases fit TRBD2. The CDR3 runs 16 residues. Per the germline V gene, CDR1 is SGHNT and CDR2 is YYREEE (reference sequence). The ends lost 0 bases at V and 7 bases at J; junction bases unmatched: 7. CDR3 sequence reads: CASSLGESGRFGELFF. The CDR3 DNA follows: TGTGCCAGCAGCTTGGGTGAAAGCGGGAGGTTCGGGGAGCTGTTTTTT. Drawing the rest from reference TRBV5-4 and TRBJ2-2, the complete variable domain is ETGVTQSPTHLIKTRGQQVTLRCSSQSGHNTVSWYQQALGQGPQFIFQYYREEENGRGNFPPRFSGLQFPNYSSELNVNALELDDSALYLCASSLGESGRFGELFFGEGSRLTVL.

The chain couples TRBV11-2 to TRBJ1-2; D is uncertain. The CDR3 has 16 amino acids. Germline loops: CDR1 SGHAT, CDR2 FQNNGV. V was shortened by 1 base and J by 4 bases, with 16 bases between the two germline ends. The CDR3, as DNA: TGTGCCAGCAGCTTAGGTTCAGTGATAGGGAGCTATGGCTACACCTTC. Its protein is CASSLGSVIGSYGYTF.